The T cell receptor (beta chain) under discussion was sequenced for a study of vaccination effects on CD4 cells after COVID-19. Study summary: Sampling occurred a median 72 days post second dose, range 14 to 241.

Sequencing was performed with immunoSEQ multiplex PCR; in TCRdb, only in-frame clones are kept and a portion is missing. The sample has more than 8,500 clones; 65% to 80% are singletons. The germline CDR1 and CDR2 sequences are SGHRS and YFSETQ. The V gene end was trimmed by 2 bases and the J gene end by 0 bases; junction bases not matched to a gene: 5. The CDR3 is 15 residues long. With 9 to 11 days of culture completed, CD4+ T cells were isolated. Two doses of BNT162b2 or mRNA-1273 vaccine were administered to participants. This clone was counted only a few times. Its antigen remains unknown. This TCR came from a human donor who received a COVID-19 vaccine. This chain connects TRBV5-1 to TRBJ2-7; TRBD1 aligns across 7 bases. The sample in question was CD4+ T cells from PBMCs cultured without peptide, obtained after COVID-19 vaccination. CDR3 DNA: TGCGCCAGCAGCTTACAGGGGACCCCCTCCTACGAGCAGTACTTC. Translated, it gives CASSLQGTPSYEQYF.